This T cell receptor (beta chain) was captured by sequencing in a study of T cells in Graves' hyperthyroidism and ophthalmopathy. This CDR3 is built from 11 residues. Germline V lookup: CDR1 DFQATT, CDR2 SNEGSKA (reference sequence). Deletions cut 6 bases from V and 9 bases from J, with 12 bases between. This clonotype was seen many times. Researchers amplified the TCR beta CDR3 regions from RNA transcripts. During a first-round RT-PCR of the TCR CDR3, the HTBI primer set was used. TCRdb re-called the multiplex PCR reads through MiXCR, storing one row per CDR3 protein. The sample has about 620,000 distinct CDR3 sequences; about a sixth are singletons. The study enrolled patients aged 18 to 65 with newly diagnosed hyperthyroidism of under 2 months' duration.

The receptor's source is a woman in her twenties or thirties with Graves' hyperthyroidism. The chain has TRBV20-1 and TRBJ2-1; D is unclear. The sample taken for sequencing was blood. The CDR3 loop is CSARAAVEQFF. DNA for the CDR3: TGCAGTGCCCGCGCCGCCGTTGAGCAGTTCTTC.